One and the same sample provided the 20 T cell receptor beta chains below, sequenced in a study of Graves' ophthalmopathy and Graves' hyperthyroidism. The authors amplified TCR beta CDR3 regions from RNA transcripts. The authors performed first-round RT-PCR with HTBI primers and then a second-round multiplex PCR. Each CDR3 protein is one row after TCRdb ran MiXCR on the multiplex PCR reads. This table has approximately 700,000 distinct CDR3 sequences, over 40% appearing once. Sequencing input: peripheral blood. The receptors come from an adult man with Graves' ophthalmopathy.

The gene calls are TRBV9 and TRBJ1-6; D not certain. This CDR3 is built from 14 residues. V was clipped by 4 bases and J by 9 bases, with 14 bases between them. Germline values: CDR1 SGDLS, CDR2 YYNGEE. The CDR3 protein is CASSSHKDSSPLHF. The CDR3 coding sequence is TGTGCCAGCAGCAGCCATAAAGATTCTTCACCCCTCCACTTT. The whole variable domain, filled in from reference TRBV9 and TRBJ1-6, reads DSGVTQTPKHLITATGQRVTLRCSPRSGDLSVYWYQQSLDQGLQFLIQYYNGEERAKGNILERFSAQQFPDLHSELNLSSLELGDSALYFCASSSHKDSSPLHFGNGTRLTVT.

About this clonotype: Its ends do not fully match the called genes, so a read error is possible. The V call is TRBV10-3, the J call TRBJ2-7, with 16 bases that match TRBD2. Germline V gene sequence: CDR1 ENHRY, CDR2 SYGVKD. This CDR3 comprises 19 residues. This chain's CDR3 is CASSYHPGLAGGRRGEQYF. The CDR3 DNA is TGTGCCAGCAGTTACCATCCGGGACTAGCGGGGGGGCGGCGTGGCGAGCAGTACTTC.

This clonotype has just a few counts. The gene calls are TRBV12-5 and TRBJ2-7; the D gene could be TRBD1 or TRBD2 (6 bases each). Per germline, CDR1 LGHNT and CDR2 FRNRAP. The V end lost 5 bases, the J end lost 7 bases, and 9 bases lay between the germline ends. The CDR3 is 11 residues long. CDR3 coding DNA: TGTGCTAGTGGTCGGGGGACAGAGCAGTACTTC. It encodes CASGRGTEQYF.

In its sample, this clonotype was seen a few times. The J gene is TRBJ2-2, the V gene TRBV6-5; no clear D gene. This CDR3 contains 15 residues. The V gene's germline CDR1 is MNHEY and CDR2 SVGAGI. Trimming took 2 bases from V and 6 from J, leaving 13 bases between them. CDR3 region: CASSYGLTISGELFF. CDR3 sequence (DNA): TGTGCCAGCAGTTACGGGTTGACAATCTCCGGGGAGCTGTTTTTT.

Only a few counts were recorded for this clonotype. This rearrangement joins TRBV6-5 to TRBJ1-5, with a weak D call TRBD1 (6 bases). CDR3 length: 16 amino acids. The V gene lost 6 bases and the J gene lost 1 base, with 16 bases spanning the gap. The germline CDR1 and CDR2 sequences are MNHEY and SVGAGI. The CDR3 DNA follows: TGTGCCAGCAGCCCGAGGGGGGTAAGAAGCAATCAGCCCCAGCATTTT. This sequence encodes CASSPRGVRSNQPQHF.

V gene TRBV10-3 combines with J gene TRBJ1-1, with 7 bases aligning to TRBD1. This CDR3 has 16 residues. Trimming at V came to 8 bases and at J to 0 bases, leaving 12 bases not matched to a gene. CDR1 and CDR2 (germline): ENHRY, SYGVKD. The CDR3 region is CAIWDSQGVMNTEAFF. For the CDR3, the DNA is TGTGCCATCTGGGACAGCCAAGGGGTGATGAACACTGAAGCTTTCTTT.

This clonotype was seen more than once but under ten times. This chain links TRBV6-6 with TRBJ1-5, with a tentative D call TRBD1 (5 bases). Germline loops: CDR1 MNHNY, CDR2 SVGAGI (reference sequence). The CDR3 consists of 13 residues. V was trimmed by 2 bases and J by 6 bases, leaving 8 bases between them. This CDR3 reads CASSYRDPQPQHF. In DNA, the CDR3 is TGTGCCAGCAGTTACAGGGACCCTCAGCCCCAGCATTTT.

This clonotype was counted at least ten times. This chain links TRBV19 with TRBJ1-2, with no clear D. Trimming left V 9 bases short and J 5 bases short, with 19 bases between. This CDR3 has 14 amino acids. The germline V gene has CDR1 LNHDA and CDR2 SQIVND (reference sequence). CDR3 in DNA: TGTGCCAGCGCAAGACGTACAACGGGGTATGGCTACACCTTC. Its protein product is CASARRTTGYGYTF.

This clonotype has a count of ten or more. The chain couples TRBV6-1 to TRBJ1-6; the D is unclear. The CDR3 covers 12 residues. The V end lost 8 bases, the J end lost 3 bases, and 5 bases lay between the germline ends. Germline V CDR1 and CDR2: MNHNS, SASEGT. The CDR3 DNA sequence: TGTGCCAGCGGCAACTATAATTCACCCCTCCACTTT. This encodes CASGNYNSPLHF.

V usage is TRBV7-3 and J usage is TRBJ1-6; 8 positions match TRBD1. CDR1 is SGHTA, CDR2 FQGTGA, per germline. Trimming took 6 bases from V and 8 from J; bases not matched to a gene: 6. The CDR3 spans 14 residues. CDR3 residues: CASRPGGFDSPLHF. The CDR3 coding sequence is TGTGCCAGCAGGCCAGGGGGCTTCGATTCACCCCTCCACTTT.

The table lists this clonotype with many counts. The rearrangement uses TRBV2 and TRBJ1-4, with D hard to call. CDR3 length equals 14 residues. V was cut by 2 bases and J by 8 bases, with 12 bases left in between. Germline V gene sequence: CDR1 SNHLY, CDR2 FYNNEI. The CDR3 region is CASSENGPWEKLFF. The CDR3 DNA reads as TGTGCCAGCAGTGAAAACGGACCCTGGGAAAAACTGTTTTTT.

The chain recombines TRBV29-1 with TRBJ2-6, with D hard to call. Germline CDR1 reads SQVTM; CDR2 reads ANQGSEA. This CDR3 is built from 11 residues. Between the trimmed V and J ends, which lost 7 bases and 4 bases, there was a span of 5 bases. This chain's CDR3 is CSGQGANVLTF. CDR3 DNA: TGCAGCGGACAAGGGGCCAACGTCCTGACTTTC.

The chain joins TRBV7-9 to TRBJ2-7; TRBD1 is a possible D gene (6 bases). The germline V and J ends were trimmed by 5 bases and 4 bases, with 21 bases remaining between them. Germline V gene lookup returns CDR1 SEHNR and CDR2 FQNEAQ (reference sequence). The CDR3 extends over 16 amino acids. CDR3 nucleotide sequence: TGTGCCAGCAGCATTAGTGGTCGGGACAAGGCTTACGAGCAGTACTTC. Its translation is CASSISGRDKAYEQYF.

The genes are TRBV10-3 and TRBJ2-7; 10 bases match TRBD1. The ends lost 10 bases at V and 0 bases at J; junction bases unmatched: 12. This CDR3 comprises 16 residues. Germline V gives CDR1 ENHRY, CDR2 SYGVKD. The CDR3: CASTLGTGEVSYEQYF. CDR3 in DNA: TGTGCCAGCACCCTCGGGACAGGGGAAGTCTCCTACGAGCAGTACTTC.

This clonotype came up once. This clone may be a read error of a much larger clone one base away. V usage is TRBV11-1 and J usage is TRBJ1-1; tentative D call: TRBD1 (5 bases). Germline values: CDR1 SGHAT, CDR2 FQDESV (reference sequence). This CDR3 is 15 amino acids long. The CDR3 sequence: CASSLLPGMETEALF. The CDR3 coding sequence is TGTGCCAGCAGCTTATTGCCAGGGATGGAGACTGAAGCTCTCTTT.

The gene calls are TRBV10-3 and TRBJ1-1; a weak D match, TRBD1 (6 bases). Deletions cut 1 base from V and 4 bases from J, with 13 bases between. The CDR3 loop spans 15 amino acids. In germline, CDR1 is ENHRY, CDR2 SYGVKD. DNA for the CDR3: TGTGCCATCAGTGAGTTACAGGGCGTTGGCACTGAAGCTTTCTTT. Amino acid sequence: CAISELQGVGTEAFF.

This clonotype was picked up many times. The CDR3 DNA follows: TGTGCCAGCAGTGAGCAGGGGGTAGGCGAGCAGTACTTC. Translation gives CASSEQGVGEQYF. V gene TRBV2 combines with J gene TRBJ2-7; 7 positions agree with TRBD1. CDR3 length: 13 residues. Per the germline V gene, CDR1 is SNHLY and CDR2 is FYNNEI. With V trimmed by 3 bases and J by 6 bases, 5 bases remained unmatched.

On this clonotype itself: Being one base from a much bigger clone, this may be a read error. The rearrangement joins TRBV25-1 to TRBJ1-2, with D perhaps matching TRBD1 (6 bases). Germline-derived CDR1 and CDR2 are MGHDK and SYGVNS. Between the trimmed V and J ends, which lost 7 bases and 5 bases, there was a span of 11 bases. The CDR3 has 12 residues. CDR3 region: CASKGEWYGYTF. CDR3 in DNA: TGTGCCAGCAAGGGGGAGTGGTATGGCTACACCTTC.

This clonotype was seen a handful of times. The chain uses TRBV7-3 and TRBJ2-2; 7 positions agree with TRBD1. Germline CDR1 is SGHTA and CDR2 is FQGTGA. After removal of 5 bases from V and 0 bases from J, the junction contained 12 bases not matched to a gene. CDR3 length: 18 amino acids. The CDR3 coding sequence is TGTGCCAGCAGCCAAGATCGGGTCGGGACAGCGAACACCGGGGAGCTGTTTTTT. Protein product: CASSQDRVGTANTGELFF.

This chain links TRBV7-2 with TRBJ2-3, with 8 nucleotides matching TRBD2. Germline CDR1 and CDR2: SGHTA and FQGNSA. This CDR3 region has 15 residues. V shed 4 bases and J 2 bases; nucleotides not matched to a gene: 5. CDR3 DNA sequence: TGTGCCAGCAGCTCCGGGGGGGGACTCACAGATACGCAGTATTTT. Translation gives CASSSGGGLTDTQYF.